This is a list of T cell receptor beta chains from one sample in a study of CXCR3-negative and CXCR3-positive naive CD8 T cells. TCRdb re-called the 5' RACE reads and catalogs CDR3 proteins one per entry, DNA excluded. This sample's clone table lists about 66,000 distinct CDR3 sequences. The sample taken for sequencing was naive CXCR3- CD8+ T cells from blood. These receptors were taken from a human donor in good health. Some clones in this sample may be carry-over from other donors' samples. Each CDR3 is given with its conserved first and last residue. Each record gives: V gene, J gene, CDR3 protein.

>TRBV12-3/TRBV12-4|TRBJ2-7
CASSPGGSRSYEQYF
>TRBV5-1|TRBJ2-5
CASAGSETQYF
>TRBV6-2/TRBV6-3|TRBJ2-7
CASSSLKGRLGVGEQYF
>TRBV9|TRBJ1-1
CASSSTGSFTEAFF
>TRBV7-3|TRBJ1-1
CASSLTGQPNTEAFF
>TRBV6-1|TRBJ2-1
CASRGPAGGLLDNEQFF
>TRBV7-9|TRBJ2-7
CASSPGGLGQYF
>TRBV5-5|TRBJ1-4
CASSFKADEKLFF
>TRBV7-6|TRBJ2-1
CASSLDRGSYNEQFF
>TRBV28|TRBJ2-1
CASSFVEDEQFF
>TRBV29-1|TRBJ2-3
CSIFRDSSQYF
>TRBV28|TRBJ2-3
CASSLFGFGLADSTDTQYF
>TRBV12-3/TRBV12-4|TRBJ2-1
CASSLGSNEQFF
>TRBV29-1|TRBJ1-5
CSVGQGGQPQHF
>TRBV6-6|TRBJ2-4
CASAKYQGAADIQYF
>TRBV6-2/TRBV6-3|TRBJ2-7
CASIDRGPFYEQYF